The 9 T cell receptor beta chains below come from one sample, sequenced in a study of OX40 agonist ivuxolimab in advanced cancers. The library was prepared using the immunoSEQ multiplex PCR assay. TCRdb obtained this table from immuneACCESS and retained in-frame rearrangements with V and J assigned. These tables miss some clones; where compared with another copy, unresolved V genes account for less than half of the shortfall, and the remainder is unexplained. Recorded for this sample are around 70,000 clones; around four fifths of them occurred a single time. In total, the top ten clones hold around 1.8% of the sample. The specimen was CD4+ or CD8+ T cells sorted from blood, collected in a trial of the OX40 agonist ivuxolimab. The source is an adult with an advanced solid tumor such as melanoma, head and neck, liver or kidney cancer.

The sample holds a few counts of this clone. The rearrangement joins TRBV7-9 to TRBJ1-1, with D uncertain. CDR1 SEHNR and CDR2 FQNEAQ come from the germline V gene (reference sequence). CDR3 length: 14 residues. Deletions cut 3 bases from V and 3 bases from J, with 11 bases between. The CDR3 sequence: CASSLGLRDTEAFF. The CDR3 region has the DNA TGTGCCAGCAGCTTGGGCCTTAGGGACACTGAAGCTTTCTTT.

V gene TRBV18 combines with J gene TRBJ1-3; TRBD1 is a possible D gene (5 bases). The CDR3 loop spans 15 amino acids. Germline loops: CDR1 KGHSH, CDR2 LQKENI. The V gene lost 6 bases and the J gene lost 0 bases, with 12 bases spanning the gap. The CDR3 here is CASSADTSSGNTIYF. The DNA of the CDR3 is TGTGCCAGCTCCGCGGACACGAGCTCTGGAAACACCATATATTTT.

The chain recombines TRBV28 with TRBJ2-2; tentative D call: TRBD1 (7 bases). CDR3 size: 15 residues. V was cut by 3 bases and J by 0 bases, with 8 bases left in between. Germline V gene lookup returns CDR1 MDHEN and CDR2 SYDVKM. The CDR3 coding sequence is TGTGCCAGCAGTTTCAGGGGGGCGAACACCGGGGAGCTGTTTTTT. This encodes CASSFRGANTGELFF.

V is TRBV4-1 and J is TRBJ1-3; D is unclear. The V gene lost 6 bases and the J gene lost 0 bases, with 9 bases spanning the gap. This CDR3 contains 14 residues. CDR1 is MGHRA, CDR2 YSYEKL, per germline. The DNA of the CDR3 is TGCGCCAGCAGTATGGGGTACTCTGGAAACACCATATATTTT. Translating gives CASSMGYSGNTIYF.

The chain couples TRBV30 to TRBJ1-6; D unresolved. CDR3 length equals 13 residues. Germline values: CDR1 GTSNPN, CDR2 SVGIG (reference sequence). The V and J ends lost 0 bases and 9 bases respectively, with 9 bases between them. CDR3 bases: TGTGCCTGGAGTGTAATACGGCCTTCACCCCTCCACTTT. Translated, it gives CAWSVIRPSPLHF.

CDR3 DNA sequence: TGTGCCAGCAGCCCCGAACGGGTCAACTATGGCTACACCTTC. This encodes CASSPERVNYGYTF. The chain has TRBV5-4 and TRBJ1-2, with D uncertain. CDR3 length: 14 amino acids. Germline CDR1 and CDR2: SGHNT and YYREEE (reference sequence). V dropped 4 bases and J dropped 2 bases, with 12 bases sitting between them.

The chain joins TRBV29-1 to TRBJ2-5; D is possibly TRBD1 (6 bases). V was trimmed by 7 bases and J by 2 bases, leaving 11 bases between them. Germline lookup yields CDR1 SQVTM and CDR2 ANQGSEA. The CDR3 is 12 residues long. The CDR3 loop reads CSAGTQQETQYF. Written as DNA, the CDR3 is TGCAGCGCCGGGACACAACAAGAGACCCAGTACTTC.

This clone was recorded once. The J gene is TRBJ2-1, the V gene TRBV6-4, with TRBD1 matching 11 bases. This CDR3 contains 14 residues. CDR1 and CDR2 from the germline V gene are MRHNA and SNTAGT. The ends lost 2 bases at V and 6 bases at J; junction bases unmatched: 0. CDR3 nucleotides: TGTGCCAGCAGTGACGGGACAGGGGGCAATGAGCAGTTCTTC. Its protein product is CASSDGTGGNEQFF.

The chain employs TRBV2 and TRBJ1-5; D gene unclear. This CDR3 contains 15 residues. V lost 8 bases and J lost 2, with 16 bases in between. From germline, CDR1 is SNHLY and CDR2 FYNNEI. The CDR3 DNA reads as TGTGCCAGCTCGCGCCCCATCGCGGGCAATCAGCCCCAGCATTTT. Encoded protein: CASSRPIAGNQPQHF.